These T cell receptor beta chains were read from a single sample in a study of Tregs in tolerant kidney transplant recipients. TCRdb keeps only in-frame clones here, not all; method: immunoSEQ multiplex PCR. Found here are about 110,000 clones, roughly 90% of them singletons; the top ten hold approximately 0.35%. The sequencing used CD4+ T cells from blood, collected before the transplant. These receptors all stem from a human donor who received a combined kidney and bone marrow transplant. Both conserved end residues are part of each CDR3. The order of the fields is D gene, J gene, V gene, CDR3 length, clone size, CDR3 DNA, CDR3 protein. The D gene is left open where the match is weak. Size is stated for part of the rows, as once, few or many counts, or as a class when the clone is expanded.

D gene: TRBD1; J gene: TRBJ2-6; V gene: TRBV25-1; CDR3 length: 18; clone size: NA; CDR3 DNA: TGTGCCAGCAGTGATGGGACAGGAGTTTTCTCTGGGGCCAACGTCCTGACTTTC; CDR3 protein: CASSDGTGVFSGANVLTF
D gene: NA; J gene: TRBJ1-2; V gene: TRBV7-8; CDR3 length: 16; clone size: NA; CDR3 DNA: TGTGCCAGCAGCTCCACCCTGACAGATATTAACTATGGCTACACCTTC; CDR3 protein: CASSSTLTDINYGYTF
D gene: NA; J gene: TRBJ2-2; V gene: TRBV12-5; CDR3 length: 13; clone size: few; CDR3 DNA: TGTGCTAGTGGTTTAAGCGGCACCGGGGAGCTGTTTTTT; CDR3 protein: CASGLSGTGELFF
D gene: NA; J gene: TRBJ2-1; V gene: TRBV11-2; CDR3 length: 15; clone size: NA; CDR3 DNA: TGTGCCAGCAGCTTACCGGGAGCCTCCTACAATGAGCAGTTCTTC; CDR3 protein: CASSLPGASYNEQFF
D gene: TRBD1; J gene: TRBJ1-2; V gene: TRBV6-5; CDR3 length: 16; clone size: NA; CDR3 DNA: TGTGCCAGCAGTTACTCGAGGACAGGGGGCGGCTATGGCTACACCTTC; CDR3 protein: CASSYSRTGGGYGYTF
D gene: TRBD1; J gene: TRBJ1-2; V gene: TRBV28; CDR3 length: 13; clone size: NA; CDR3 DNA: TGTGCCAGCATGCAGGGGGGTTCTGATGGCTACACCTTC; CDR3 protein: CASMQGGSDGYTF
D gene: NA; J gene: TRBJ1-1; V gene: TRBV7-8; CDR3 length: 14; clone size: NA; CDR3 DNA: TGTGCCAGCAGCTTAGGGACAGCTAACACTGAAGCTTTCTTT; CDR3 protein: CASSLGTANTEAFF
D gene: NA; J gene: TRBJ1-4; V gene: TRBV7-9; CDR3 length: 15; clone size: NA; CDR3 DNA: TGTGCCAGCAGCTTAGGCGATCGCGATAATGAAAAACTGTTTTTT; CDR3 protein: CASSLGDRDNEKLFF
D gene: TRBD1; J gene: TRBJ1-1; V gene: TRBV6-6; CDR3 length: 16; clone size: NA; CDR3 DNA: TGTGCCAGCAGTTACTCGCCCAGGGGGTGGGACACTGAAGCTTTCTTT; CDR3 protein: CASSYSPRGWDTEAFF
D gene: TRBD1; J gene: TRBJ1-2; V gene: TRBV6-5; CDR3 length: 14; clone size: NA; CDR3 DNA: TGTGCCAGCAGTTACGGACAGGGGGCCGGCGGCTACACCTTC; CDR3 protein: CASSYGQGAGGYTF